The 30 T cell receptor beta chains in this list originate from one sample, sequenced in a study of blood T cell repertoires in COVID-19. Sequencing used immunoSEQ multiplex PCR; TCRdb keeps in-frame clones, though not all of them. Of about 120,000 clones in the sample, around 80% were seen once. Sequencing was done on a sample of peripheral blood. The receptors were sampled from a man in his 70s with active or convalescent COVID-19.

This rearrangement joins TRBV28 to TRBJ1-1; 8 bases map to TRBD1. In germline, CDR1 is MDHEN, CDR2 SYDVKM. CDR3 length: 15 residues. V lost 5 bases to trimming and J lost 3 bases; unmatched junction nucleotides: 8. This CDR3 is CASSPRGRRDTEAFF. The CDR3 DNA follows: TGTGCCAGCAGTCCCAGGGGGCGCCGGGACACTGAAGCTTTCTTT.

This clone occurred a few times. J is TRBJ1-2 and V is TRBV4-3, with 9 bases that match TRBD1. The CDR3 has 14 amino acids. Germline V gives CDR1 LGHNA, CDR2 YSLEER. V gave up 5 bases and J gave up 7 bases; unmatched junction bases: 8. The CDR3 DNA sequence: TGCGCCAGCAGCTACCGGGACAGGGCTTCTGGCTACACCTTC. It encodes CASSYRDRASGYTF.

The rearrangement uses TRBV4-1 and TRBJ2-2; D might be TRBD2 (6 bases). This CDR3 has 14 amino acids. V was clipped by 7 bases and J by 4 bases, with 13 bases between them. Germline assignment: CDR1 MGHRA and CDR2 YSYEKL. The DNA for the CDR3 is TGCGCCAGCACCCGGGACTCCACCACCGGGGAGCTGTTTTTT. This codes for CASTRDSTTGELFF.

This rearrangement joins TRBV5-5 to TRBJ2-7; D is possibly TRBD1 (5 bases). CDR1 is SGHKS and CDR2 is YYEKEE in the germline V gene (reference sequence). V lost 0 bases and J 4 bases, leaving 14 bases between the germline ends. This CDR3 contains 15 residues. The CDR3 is CASSLGPLGRYEQYF. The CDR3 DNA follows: TGTGCCAGCAGCTTGGGCCCGTTGGGGCGGTACGAGCAGTACTTC.

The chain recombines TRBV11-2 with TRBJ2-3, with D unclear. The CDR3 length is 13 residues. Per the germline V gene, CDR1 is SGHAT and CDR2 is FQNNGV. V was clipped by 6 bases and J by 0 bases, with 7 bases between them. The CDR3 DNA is TGTGCCAGCAGTCTAGACAGCACAGATACGCAGTATTTT. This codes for CASSLDSTDTQYF.

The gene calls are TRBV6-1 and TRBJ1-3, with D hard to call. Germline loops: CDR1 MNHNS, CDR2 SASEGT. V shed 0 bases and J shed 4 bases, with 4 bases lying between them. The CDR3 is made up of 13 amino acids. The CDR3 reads CASSEAEGNTIYF. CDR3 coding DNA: TGTGCCAGCAGTGAAGCGGAGGGAAACACCATATATTTT.

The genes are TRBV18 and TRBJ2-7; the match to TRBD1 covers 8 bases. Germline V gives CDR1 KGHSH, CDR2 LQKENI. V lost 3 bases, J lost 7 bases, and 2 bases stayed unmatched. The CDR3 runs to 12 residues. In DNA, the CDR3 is TGTGCCAGCTCACCGGGACAGGATGAGCAGTACTTC. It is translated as CASSPGQDEQYF.

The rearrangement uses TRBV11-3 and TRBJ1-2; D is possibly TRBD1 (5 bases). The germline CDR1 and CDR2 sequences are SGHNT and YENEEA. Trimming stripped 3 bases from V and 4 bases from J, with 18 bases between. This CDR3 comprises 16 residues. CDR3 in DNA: TGTGCCAGCAGCTTCCTACAACGGGACGGGAGCTATGGCTACACCTTC. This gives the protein CASSFLQRDGSYGYTF.

CDR3 nucleotides: TGTGCCAGCAGCAACAAAACCGGGACAGACTATAGTTATGGCTACACCTTC. This sequence encodes CASSNKTGTDYSYGYTF. The J gene is TRBJ1-2, the V gene TRBV21-1; the D call of TRBD1 is as the table states it, not checked on the DNA. TRBV21-1 corresponds to a pseudogene. CDR3 length equals 17 residues.

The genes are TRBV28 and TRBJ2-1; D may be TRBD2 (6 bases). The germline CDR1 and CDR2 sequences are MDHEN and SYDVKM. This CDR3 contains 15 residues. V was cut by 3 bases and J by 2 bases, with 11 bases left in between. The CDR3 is CASSFSGAAYNEQFF. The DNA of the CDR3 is TGTGCCAGCAGTTTTTCGGGAGCCGCCTACAATGAGCAGTTCTTC.

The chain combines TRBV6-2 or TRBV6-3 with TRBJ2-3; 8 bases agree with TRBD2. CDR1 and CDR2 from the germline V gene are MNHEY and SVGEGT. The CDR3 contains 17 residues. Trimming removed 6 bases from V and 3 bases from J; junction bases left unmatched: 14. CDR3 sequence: CASSRPKLAAGTDTQYF. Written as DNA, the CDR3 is TGTGCCAGCAGCCGGCCCAAACTAGCGGCAGGTACAGATACGCAGTATTTT.

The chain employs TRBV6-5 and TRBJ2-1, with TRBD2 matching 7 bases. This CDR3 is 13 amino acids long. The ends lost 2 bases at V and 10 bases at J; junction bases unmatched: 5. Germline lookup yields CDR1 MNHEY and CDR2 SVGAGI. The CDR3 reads CASSYGGSWEQFF. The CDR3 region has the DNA TGTGCCAGCAGTTACGGCGGGAGTTGGGAGCAGTTCTTC.

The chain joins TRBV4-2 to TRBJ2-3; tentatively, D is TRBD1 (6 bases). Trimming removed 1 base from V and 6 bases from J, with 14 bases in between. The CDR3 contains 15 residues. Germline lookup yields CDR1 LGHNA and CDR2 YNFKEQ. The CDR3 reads CASSQGLGGWDTQYF. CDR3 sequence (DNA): TGTGCCAGCAGCCAAGGGTTAGGGGGTTGGGATACGCAGTATTTT.

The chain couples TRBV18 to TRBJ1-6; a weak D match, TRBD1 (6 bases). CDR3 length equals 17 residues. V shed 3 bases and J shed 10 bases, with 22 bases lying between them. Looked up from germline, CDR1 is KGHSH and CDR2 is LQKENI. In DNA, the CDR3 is TGTGCCAGCTCACCGTCAGGGGCAGGCTCAAAAACGTCACCCCTCCACTTT. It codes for CASSPSGAGSKTSPLHF.

The CDR3 here is CASSQAFGETGNTIYF. The CDR3 nucleotides read TGTGCCAGCAGCCAAGCCTTCGGGGAGACTGGAAACACCATATATTTT. The chain joins TRBV3-1 (or the pseudogene TRBV3-2) to TRBJ1-3; D uncertain. Per the germline V gene, CDR1 is LGHDT and CDR2 is YNNKEL (reference sequence). There are 16 residues in the CDR3. V lost 1 base, J lost 2 bases, and 12 bases lay in between.

The DNA of the CDR3 is TGTGCCAGCAGCTCCGGGACAGGGGTACTAGCCGCCTACGAGCAGTACTTC. Amino acids: CASSSGTGVLAAYEQYF. The chain employs TRBV11-3 and TRBJ2-7, with TRBD1 matching 10 bases. The CDR3 is made up of 17 amino acids. The V gene's germline CDR1 is SGHNT and CDR2 YENEEA. V dropped 4 bases and J dropped 2; count of bases not matched to a gene: 11.

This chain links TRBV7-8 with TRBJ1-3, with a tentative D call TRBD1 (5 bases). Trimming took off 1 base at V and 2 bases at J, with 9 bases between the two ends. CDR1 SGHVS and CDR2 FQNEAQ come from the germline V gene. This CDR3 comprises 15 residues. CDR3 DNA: TGTGCCAGCAGCTTAGGGACAAATACTGGAAACACCATATATTTT. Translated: CASSLGTNTGNTIYF.

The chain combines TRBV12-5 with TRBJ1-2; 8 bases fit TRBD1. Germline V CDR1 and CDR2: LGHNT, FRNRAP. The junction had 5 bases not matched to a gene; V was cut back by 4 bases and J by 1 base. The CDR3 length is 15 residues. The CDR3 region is CASGSRTGINYGYTF. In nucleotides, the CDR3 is TGTGCTAGTGGTTCCCGGACAGGGATTAACTATGGCTACACCTTC.

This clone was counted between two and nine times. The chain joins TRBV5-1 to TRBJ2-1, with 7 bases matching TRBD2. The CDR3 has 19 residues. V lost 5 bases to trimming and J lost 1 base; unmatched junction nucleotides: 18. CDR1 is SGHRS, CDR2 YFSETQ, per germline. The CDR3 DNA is TGCGCCAGCAGTCGCATCCTCTCCAGTCTAGCGGAATCCTACAATGAGCAGTTCTTC. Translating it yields CASSRILSSLAESYNEQFF.

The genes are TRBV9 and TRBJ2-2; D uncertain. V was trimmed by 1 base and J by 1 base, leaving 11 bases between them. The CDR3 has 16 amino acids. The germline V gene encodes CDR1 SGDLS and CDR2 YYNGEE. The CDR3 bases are TGTGCCAGCAGCGTATTGGTGACACTGAACACCGGGGAGCTGTTTTTT. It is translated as CASSVLVTLNTGELFF. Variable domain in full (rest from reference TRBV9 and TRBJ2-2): DSGVTQTPKHLITATGQRVTLRCSPRSGDLSVYWYQQSLDQGLQFLIQYYNGEERAKGNILERFSAQQFPDLHSELNLSSLELGDSALYFCASSVLVTLNTGELFFGEGSRLTVL.

DNA of the CDR3: TGTGCCAGCAGTTTCCCTAACGGGGGAGTAGAGACCCAGTACTTC. Protein: CASSFPNGGVETQYF. The rearrangement joins TRBV28 to TRBJ2-5, with a possible D match to TRBD2 (6 bases). Per germline, CDR1 MDHEN and CDR2 SYDVKM. Trimming removed 3 bases at V and 4 bases at J, with 15 bases between. The CDR3 runs to 15 residues.

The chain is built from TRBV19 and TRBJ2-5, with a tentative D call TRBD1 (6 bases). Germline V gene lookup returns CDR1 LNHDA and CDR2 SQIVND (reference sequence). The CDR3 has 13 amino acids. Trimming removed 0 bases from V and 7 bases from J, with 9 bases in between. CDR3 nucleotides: TGTGCCAGTAGTATAGACAGGGGCGGGACCCAGTACTTC. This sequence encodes CASSIDRGGTQYF.

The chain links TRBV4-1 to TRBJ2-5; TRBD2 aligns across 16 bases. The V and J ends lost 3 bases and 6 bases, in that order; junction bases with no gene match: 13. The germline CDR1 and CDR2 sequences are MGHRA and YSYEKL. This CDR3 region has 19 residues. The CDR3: CASSHNTGTSGGERKTQYF. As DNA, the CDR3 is TGCGCCAGCAGCCATAATACCGGGACTAGCGGGGGGGAGCGAAAGACCCAGTACTTC.

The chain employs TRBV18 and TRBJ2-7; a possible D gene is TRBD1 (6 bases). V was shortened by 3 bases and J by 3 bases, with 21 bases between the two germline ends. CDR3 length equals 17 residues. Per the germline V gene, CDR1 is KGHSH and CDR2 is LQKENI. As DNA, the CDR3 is TGTGCCAGCTCACCGGAATCAACGGGGACACAGAACTACGAGCAGTACTTC. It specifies CASSPESTGTQNYEQYF.

The CDR3 protein is CASSEGAGRADTQYF. In DNA, the CDR3 is TGTGCCAGCAGTGAGGGGGCAGGGAGGGCAGATACGCAGTATTTT. This sequence joins TRBV2 and TRBJ2-3; D possibly corresponds to TRBD2 (7 bases). The CDR3 has 15 residues. The V end was cut by 3 bases, the J end by 4 bases, with 14 bases between. Germline CDR1 is SNHLY and CDR2 is FYNNEI.

In DNA, the CDR3 is TGTGCCAGCAGCGCGGACAGTCGCTCCTACGAGCAGTACTTC. It codes for CASSADSRSYEQYF. The rearrangement joins TRBV3-1 (or the pseudogene TRBV3-2) to TRBJ2-7, with a tentative D call TRBD1 (6 bases). The V end was cut by 5 bases, the J end by 0 bases, with 11 bases between. CDR3 length: 14 residues. Germline loops: CDR1 LGHDT, CDR2 YNNKEL (reference sequence).

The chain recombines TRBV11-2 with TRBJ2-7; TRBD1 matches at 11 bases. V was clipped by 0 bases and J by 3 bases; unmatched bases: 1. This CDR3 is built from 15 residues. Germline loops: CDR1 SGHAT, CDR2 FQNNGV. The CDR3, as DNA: TGTGCCAGCAGCTTAGATGGGACAGGGGGCTACGAGCAGTACTTC. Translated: CASSLDGTGGYEQYF.

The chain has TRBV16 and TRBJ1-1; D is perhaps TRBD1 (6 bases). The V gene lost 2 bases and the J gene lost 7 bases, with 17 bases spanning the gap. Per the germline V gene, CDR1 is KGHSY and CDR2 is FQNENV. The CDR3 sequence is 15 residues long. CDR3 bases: TGTGCCAGCAGCCAAACGGGAGGGACATACTTTGAAGCTTTCTTT. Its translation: CASSQTGGTYFEAFF. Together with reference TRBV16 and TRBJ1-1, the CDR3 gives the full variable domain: GEEVAQTPKHLVRGEGQKAKLYCAPIKGHSYVFWYQQVLKNEFKFLISFQNENVFDETGMPKERFSAKCLPNSPCSLEIQATKLEDSAVYFCASSQTGGTYFEAFFGQGTRLTVV.

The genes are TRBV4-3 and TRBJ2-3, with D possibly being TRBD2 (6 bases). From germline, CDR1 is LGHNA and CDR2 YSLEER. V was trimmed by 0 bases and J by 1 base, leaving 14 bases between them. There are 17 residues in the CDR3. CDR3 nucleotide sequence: TGCGCCAGCAGCCAAGATAGCCGGACTACCCGCACAGATACGCAGTATTTT. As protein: CASSQDSRTTRTDTQYF.

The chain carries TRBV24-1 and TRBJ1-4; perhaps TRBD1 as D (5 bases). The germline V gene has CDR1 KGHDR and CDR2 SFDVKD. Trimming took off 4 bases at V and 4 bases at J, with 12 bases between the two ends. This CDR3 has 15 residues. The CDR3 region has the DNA TGTGCCACCAGTGACTCAAGGGGACTTAATGAAAAACTGTTTTTT. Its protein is CATSDSRGLNEKLFF.